This T cell receptor (beta chain) comes out of a study of regulatory T cells in long-lasting Graves disease. Building of the TCR beta libraries involved iRepertoire HTBI primers and Arm-PCR of CDR3 regions. TCRdb recomputed calls from the multiplex PCR reads with MiXCR, one row per CDR3 protein. The data hold roughly 420,000 distinct CDR3 sequences, with roughly a sixth observed a single time. The time point: newly diagnosed GD, antithyroid drugs for less than 3 months. PBMCs provided the RNA from which the TCR library was made. Findings and limits, study-wide: With persistent disease, TRBV28, TRBJ1-2 and TRBJ2-5 were the favored segments. Whereas new patients shared 950 to 1,000 public clonotypes, persistent patients shared more, at a few thousand.

This clonotype was seen at least ten times. Its antigen is as yet unknown. J lost 0 bases, V lost 6 bases, and 3 bases had no gene match. The CDR3 length is 14 residues. In germline, CDR1 is SGHTA, CDR2 FQGNSA. This clonotype was sampled from a female donor with Graves disease. This chain uses TRBV7-2 with TRBJ2-3; 7 bases map to TRBD2. The specimen comprised peripheral blood mononuclear cells (PBMCs), sampled at new diagnosis, from a patient treated with antithyroid drugs. The CDR3 DNA follows: TGTGCCAGCAGAACGGGGGGTAGCACAGATACGCAGTATTTT. Amino acids: CASRTGGSTDTQYF.